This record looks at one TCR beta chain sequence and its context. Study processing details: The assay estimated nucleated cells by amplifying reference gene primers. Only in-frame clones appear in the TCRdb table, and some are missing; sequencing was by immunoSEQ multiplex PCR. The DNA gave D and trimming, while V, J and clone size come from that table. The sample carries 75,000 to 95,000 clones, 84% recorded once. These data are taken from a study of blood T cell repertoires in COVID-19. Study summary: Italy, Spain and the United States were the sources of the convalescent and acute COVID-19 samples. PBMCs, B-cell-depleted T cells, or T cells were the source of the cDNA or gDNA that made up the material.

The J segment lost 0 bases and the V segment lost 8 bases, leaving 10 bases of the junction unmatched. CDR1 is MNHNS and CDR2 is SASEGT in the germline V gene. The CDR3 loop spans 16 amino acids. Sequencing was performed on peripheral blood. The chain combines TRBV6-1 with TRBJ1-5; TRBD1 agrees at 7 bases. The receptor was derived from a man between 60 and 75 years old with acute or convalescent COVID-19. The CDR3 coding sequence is TGTGCCAGCGATGAAGGGACAGACAATAGCAATCAGCCCCAGCATTTT. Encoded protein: CASDEGTDNSNQPQHF.